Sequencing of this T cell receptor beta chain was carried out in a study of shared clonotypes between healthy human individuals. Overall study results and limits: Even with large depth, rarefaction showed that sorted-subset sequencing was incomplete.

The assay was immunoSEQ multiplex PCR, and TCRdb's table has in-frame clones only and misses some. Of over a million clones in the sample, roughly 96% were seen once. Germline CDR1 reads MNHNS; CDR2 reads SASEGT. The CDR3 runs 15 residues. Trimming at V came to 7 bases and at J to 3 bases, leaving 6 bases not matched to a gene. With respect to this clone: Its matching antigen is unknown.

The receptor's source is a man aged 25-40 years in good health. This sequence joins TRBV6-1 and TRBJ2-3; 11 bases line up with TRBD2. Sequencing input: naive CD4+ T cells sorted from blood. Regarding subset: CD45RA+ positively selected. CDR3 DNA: TGTGCCAGCACTCTAGCGGGAGGTAGTACAGATACGCAGTATTTT. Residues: CASTLAGGSTDTQYF.